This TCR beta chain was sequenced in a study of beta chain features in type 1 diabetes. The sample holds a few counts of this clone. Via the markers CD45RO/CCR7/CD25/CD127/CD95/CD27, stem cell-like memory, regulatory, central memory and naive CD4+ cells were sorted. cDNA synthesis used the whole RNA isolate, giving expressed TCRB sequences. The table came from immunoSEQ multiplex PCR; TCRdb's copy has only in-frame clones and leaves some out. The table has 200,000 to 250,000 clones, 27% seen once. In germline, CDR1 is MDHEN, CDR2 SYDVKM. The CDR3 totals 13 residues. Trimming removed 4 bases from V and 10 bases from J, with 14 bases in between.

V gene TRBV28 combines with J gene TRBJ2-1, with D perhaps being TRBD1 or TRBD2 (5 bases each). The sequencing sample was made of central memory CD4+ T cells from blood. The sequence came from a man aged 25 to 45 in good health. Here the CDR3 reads CASSSPGTREQFF. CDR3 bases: TGTGCCAGCAGTTCACCAGGGACCCGCGAGCAGTTCTTC.